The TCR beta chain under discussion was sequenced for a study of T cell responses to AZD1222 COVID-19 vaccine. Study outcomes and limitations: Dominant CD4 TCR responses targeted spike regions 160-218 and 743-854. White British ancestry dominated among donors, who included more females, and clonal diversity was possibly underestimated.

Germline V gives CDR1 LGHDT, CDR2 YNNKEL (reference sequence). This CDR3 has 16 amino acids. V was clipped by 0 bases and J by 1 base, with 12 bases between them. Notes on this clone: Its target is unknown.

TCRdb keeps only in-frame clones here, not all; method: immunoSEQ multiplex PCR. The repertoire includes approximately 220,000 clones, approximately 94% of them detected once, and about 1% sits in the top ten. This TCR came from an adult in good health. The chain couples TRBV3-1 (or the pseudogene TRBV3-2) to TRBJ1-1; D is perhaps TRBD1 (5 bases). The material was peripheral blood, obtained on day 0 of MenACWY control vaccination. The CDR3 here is CASSQETGTGNTEAFF. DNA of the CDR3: TGTGCCAGCAGCCAAGAAACCGGGACGGGGAACACTGAAGCTTTCTTT.